This T cell receptor beta chain comes out of a study of blood T cell repertoires in COVID-19. Overall study context: Spain, Italy and the United States supplied samples that represented acute and convalescent COVID-19.

Enrolled through a virtual design, the participants were between roughly 18 and 100 years of age and came from under 25 US areas. Repertoires were generated with immunoSEQ multiplex PCR, while TCRdb's copy carries only in-frame clones and drops some. The sample contains about 240,000 clones, 86% of which appear only once. V was trimmed by 4 bases and J by 7 bases, leaving 7 bases between them. The CDR3 spans 11 residues. The germline V gene encodes CDR1 SNHLY and CDR2 FYNNEI. The receptor was derived from a woman aged 40 to 55 with acute COVID-19. The material sequenced was PBMCs or T cells enriched from blood (not recorded which). The rearrangement joins TRBV2 to TRBJ2-5; D might be TRBD1 (6 bases). The chain's CDR3 is CASSATGTQYF. The DNA for the CDR3 is TGTGCCAGCAGTGCGACAGGGACCCAGTACTTC.